This TCR beta chain is from a study of cytomegalovirus exposure and HLA in healthy donors. The PCR made use of 60 Vbeta and 13 Jbeta primers. Sequencing was performed with immunoSEQ multiplex PCR; in TCRdb, only in-frame clones are kept and a portion is missing. The data show 90,000 to 120,000 clones, around 80% seen once. The germline V gene has CDR1 PRHDT and CDR2 FYEKMQ (reference sequence). V trimming: 5 bases; J trimming: 3 bases; junction bases outside the gene matches: 8. This CDR3 has 16 residues. The sample holds a few counts of this clone. Its antigen remains unknown. Study-level points and caveats: Available immune exposure information covered CMV serostatus only. Published work reported that the classifier diagnosed cytomegalovirus status with high specificity and sensitivity.

Material for sequencing was PBMCs. This rearrangement joins TRBV13 to TRBJ2-7, with 12 bases fitting TRBD2. The TCR sequence derives from a young woman in good health and CMV-seropositive. CDR3 sequence: CASSEGRTSGVYEQYF. The CDR3 bases are TGTGCCAGCAGCGAGGGTCGGACTAGCGGGGTCTACGAGCAGTACTTC.